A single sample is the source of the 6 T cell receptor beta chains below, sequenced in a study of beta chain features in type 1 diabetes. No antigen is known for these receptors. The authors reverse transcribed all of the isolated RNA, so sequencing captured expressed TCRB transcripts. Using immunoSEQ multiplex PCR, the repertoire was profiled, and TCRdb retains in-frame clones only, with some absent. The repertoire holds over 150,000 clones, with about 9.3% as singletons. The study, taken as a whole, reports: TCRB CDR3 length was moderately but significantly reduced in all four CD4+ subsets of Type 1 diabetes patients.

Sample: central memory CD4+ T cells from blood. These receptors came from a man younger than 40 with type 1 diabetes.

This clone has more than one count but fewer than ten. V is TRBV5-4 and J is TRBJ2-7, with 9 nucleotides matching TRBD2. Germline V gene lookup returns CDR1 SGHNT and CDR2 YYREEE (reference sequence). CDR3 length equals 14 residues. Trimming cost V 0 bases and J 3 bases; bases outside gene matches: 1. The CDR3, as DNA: TGTGCCAGCAGCTTGGGACTAGCGGTCTACGAGCAGTACTTC. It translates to CASSLGLAVYEQYF.

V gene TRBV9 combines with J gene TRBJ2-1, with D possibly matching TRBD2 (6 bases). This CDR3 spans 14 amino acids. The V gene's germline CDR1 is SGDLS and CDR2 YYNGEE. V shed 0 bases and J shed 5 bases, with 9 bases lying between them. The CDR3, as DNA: TGTGCCAGCAGCGTAGCGGGAGCCAACAATGAGCAGTTCTTC. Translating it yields CASSVAGANNEQFF.

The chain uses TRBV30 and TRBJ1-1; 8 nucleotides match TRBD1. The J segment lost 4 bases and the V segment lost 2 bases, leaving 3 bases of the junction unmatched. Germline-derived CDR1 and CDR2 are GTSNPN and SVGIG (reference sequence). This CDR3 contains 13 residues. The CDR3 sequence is CAWSLQGVTEAFF. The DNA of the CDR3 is TGTGCCTGGAGTCTACAGGGGGTCACTGAAGCTTTCTTT.

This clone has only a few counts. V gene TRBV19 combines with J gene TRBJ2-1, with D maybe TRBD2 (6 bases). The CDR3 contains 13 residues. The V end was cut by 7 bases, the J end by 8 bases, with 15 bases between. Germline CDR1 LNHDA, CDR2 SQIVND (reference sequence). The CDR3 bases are TGTGCCAGTATGGGGGGTCGGGGTTATGAGCAGTTCTTC. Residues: CASMGGRGYEQFF.

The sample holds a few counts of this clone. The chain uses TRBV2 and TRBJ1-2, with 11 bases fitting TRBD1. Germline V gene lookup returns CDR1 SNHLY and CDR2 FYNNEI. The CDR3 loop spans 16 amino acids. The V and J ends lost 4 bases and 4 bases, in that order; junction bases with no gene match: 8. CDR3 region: CASSGQGTGGLYGYTF. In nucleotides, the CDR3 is TGTGCCAGCAGTGGGCAAGGGACAGGGGGACTCTATGGCTACACCTTC.

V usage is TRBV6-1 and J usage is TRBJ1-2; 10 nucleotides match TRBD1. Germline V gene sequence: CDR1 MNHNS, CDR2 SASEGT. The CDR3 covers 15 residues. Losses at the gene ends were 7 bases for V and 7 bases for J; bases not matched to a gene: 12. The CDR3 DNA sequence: TGTGCCAGCATTCTCACCCCCGGGACAGGGGTTGGCTACACCTTC. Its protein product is CASILTPGTGVGYTF.